The 14 T cell receptor beta chains below come from one sample, sequenced in a study of blood T cell repertoires in COVID-19. Some clones are missing from TCRdb's copy, which holds only in-frame ones; the method was immunoSEQ multiplex PCR. The table has 80,000 to 100,000 clones, 82% seen once. Sequencing input: peripheral blood. These receptors all come from a man in his 70s with active or convalescent COVID-19.

This clone was observed a single time. This chain links TRBV30 with TRBJ1-1, with D uncertain. Trimming left V 2 bases short and J 5 bases short, with 9 bases between. This CDR3 contains 12 residues. Germline CDR1 GTSNPN, CDR2 SVGIG (reference sequence). For the CDR3, the DNA is TGTGCCTGGAGTACGGGTAGGACTGAAGCTTTCTTT. Amino acids: CAWSTGRTEAFF. The full variable domain, completed using reference TRBV30 and TRBJ1-1, is SQTIHQWPATLVQPVGSPLSLECTVEGTSNPNLYWYRQAAGRGLQLLFYSVGIGQISSEVPQNLSASRPQDRQFILSSKKLLLSDSGFYLCAWSTGRTEAFFGQGTRLTVV.

The chain has TRBV5-5 and TRBJ1-1; 10 bases agree with TRBD1. The CDR3 has 16 amino acids. V trimming: 2 bases; J trimming: 5 bases; junction bases outside the gene matches: 9. CDR1 is SGHKS and CDR2 is YYEKEE in the germline V gene (reference sequence). Written as DNA, the CDR3 is TGTGCCAGCAGCTTTACATGGACAGGGGGAGGGACTGAAGCTTTCTTT. It codes for CASSFTWTGGGTEAFF.

V usage is TRBV27 and J usage is TRBJ1-1; a possible D gene is TRBD1 (5 bases). The germline V gene has CDR1 MNHEY and CDR2 SMNVEV (reference sequence). Trimming removed 2 bases from V and 7 bases from J, with 11 bases in between. The CDR3 is 13 amino acids. This CDR3 reads CASSLGEGNEAFF. The CDR3 nucleotides read TGTGCCAGCAGTTTAGGGGAGGGGAATGAAGCTTTCTTT.

This chain connects TRBV15 to TRBJ1-1; unclear D gene. Germline V CDR1 and CDR2: LNHNV, YYDKDF (reference sequence). V lost 1 base to trimming and J lost 7 bases, with 7 bases between them. This CDR3 comprises 12 residues. The CDR3 loop is CATSRAAGEAFF. The CDR3 coding sequence is TGTGCCACCAGCAGAGCTGCAGGTGAAGCTTTCTTT.

The gene calls are TRBV7-6 and TRBJ2-7; weak D call: TRBD1 (5 bases). Germline V gene sequence: CDR1 SGHVS, CDR2 FNYEAQ. The V end was cut by 1 base, the J end by 5 bases, with 18 bases between. The CDR3 sequence is 16 residues long. CDR3 sequence (DNA): TGTGCCAGCAGCTTAGAGGGGCTCCATACTCGGAACGAGCAGTACTTC. Encoded protein: CASSLEGLHTRNEQYF.

The CDR3 DNA reads TGTGCCAGCAGCCGGACTAGCGGGGGGAACGAGCAGTACTTC. It translates to CASSRTSGGNEQYF. This chain uses TRBV7-9 with TRBJ2-7, with TRBD2 identical over 14 bases. The length of the CDR3 is 14 residues. Germline values: CDR1 SEHNR, CDR2 FQNEAQ (reference sequence). The junction had 2 bases not matched to a gene; V was cut back by 5 bases and J by 5 bases.

This clone was found a few times. The chain is built from TRBV7-9 and TRBJ1-5; D is ambiguous. V dropped 5 bases and J dropped 2 bases, with 10 bases sitting between them. The CDR3 has 14 residues. In germline, CDR1 is SEHNR, CDR2 FQNEAQ (reference sequence). The CDR3 loop is CASSPSRGNQPQHF. The CDR3 coding sequence is TGTGCCAGCAGCCCTAGCCGGGGCAATCAGCCCCAGCATTTT.

The CDR3 nucleotides are TGTGCCAGCAGCCCTCGGACAGGGGGGGATGAAAAACTGTTTTTT. This codes for CASSPRTGGDEKLFF. The chain carries TRBV7-8 and TRBJ1-4; 10 bases are a match to TRBD1. In germline, CDR1 is SGHVS, CDR2 FQNEAQ. After removal of 5 bases from V and 6 bases from J, the junction contained 6 bases not matched to a gene. The length of the CDR3 is 15 residues.

This clone was observed a handful of times. The J gene is TRBJ2-4, the V gene TRBV12-3 or TRBV12-4; TRBD1 aligns across 7 bases. V dropped 10 bases and J dropped 5; count of bases not matched to a gene: 5. This CDR3 comprises 12 residues. The CDR3 DNA is TGTGCCACAAGGGGGCGAGAAAACATTCAGTACTTC. This sequence encodes CATRGRENIQYF.

V usage is TRBV5-1 and J usage is TRBJ2-5; D uncertain. CDR3 length: 11 amino acids. V lost 3 bases to trimming and J lost 5 bases, with 5 bases between them. Germline V gene sequence: CDR1 SGHRS, CDR2 YFSETQ. The CDR3 DNA is TGCGCCAGCAGCTCCAGGGAGACCCAGTACTTC. Its translation is CASSSRETQYF.

This sequence joins TRBV30 and TRBJ1-1; tentative D call: TRBD1 (5 bases). Germline CDR1 and CDR2: GTSNPN and SVGIG (reference sequence). The length of the CDR3 is 13 residues. Trimming pared 0 bases from V and 1 base from J, leaving 6 bases between. The CDR3 DNA sequence: TGTGCCTGGAGTGTAGACAGGAACACTGAAGCTTTCTTT. Amino acids: CAWSVDRNTEAFF. Combining the CDR3 with reference TRBV30 and TRBJ1-1 gives the whole variable domain SQTIHQWPATLVQPVGSPLSLECTVEGTSNPNLYWYRQAAGRGLQLLFYSVGIGQISSEVPQNLSASRPQDRQFILSSKKLLLSDSGFYLCAWSVDRNTEAFFGQGTRLTVV.

This chain joins TRBV5-1 and TRBJ1-4, with 7 bases lining up with TRBD1. Germline V lookup: CDR1 SGHRS, CDR2 YFSETQ. CDR3 length: 14 residues. V gave up 4 bases and J gave up 8 bases; unmatched junction bases: 8. The CDR3 is CASSDTGVGEKLFF. DNA of the CDR3: TGCGCCAGCAGCGATACAGGGGTAGGGGAAAAACTGTTTTTT.

V is TRBV5-1 and J is TRBJ1-1; D remains unclear. V lost 0 bases to trimming and J lost 4 bases, with 10 bases between them. CDR1 SGHRS and CDR2 YFSETQ come from the germline V gene. The CDR3 extends over 14 amino acids. CDR3 nucleotides: TGCGCCAGCAGCTTGGGATATGGCATCACTGAAGCTTTCTTT. Translation: CASSLGYGITEAFF.

The chain links TRBV4-2 to TRBJ2-1; the match to TRBD1 covers 7 bases. V trimming: 1 base; J trimming: 8 bases; junction bases outside the gene matches: 11. The CDR3 extends over 16 amino acids. Germline values: CDR1 LGHNA, CDR2 YNFKEQ. CDR3 sequence: CASSQAGSGGRDEQFF. In DNA, the CDR3 is TGTGCCAGCAGCCAAGCCGGGTCAGGGGGTAGGGATGAGCAGTTCTTC.